A single T cell receptor (beta chain) is shown here with its context. Its antigen is as yet unknown. The treatment denotes: oral pan-JAK inhibitor, 5-10 mg twice daily. Patients with alopecia areata provided lesional scalp punch biopsies as well as peripheral blood. The sample comes from a study of CD8+ T cells in alopecia areata. The length of the CDR3 is 13 residues. The germline V gene encodes CDR1 SQVTM and CDR2 ANQGSEA. The trim removed 3 bases at V and 1 base at J, leaving 1 base unmatched. TCR sequencing used cDNA made by reverse transcription of extracted RNA. The method was immunoSEQ multiplex PCR; TCRdb's version includes in-frame clones alone and lacks a portion of them. The sample contains over 120,000 clones, roughly 52% of which appear only once. Study results and caveats: Lesional scalp exceeded normal scalp in clonality, especially in alopecia totalis/universalis. Since there was just one nonresponder, nobody can yet say how baseline CD8+ expansion ties to response.

The material was CD8+ T cells sorted from blood, obtained at week 4, from a patient treated with tofacitinib. The sequence came from a human donor with alopecia areata. The V and J genes are TRBV29-1 and TRBJ2-7, with TRBD2 matching 9 bases. The CDR3 bases are TGCAGCGTTGAGACTAGCGGATCCTACGAGCAGTACTTC. It yields the protein CSVETSGSYEQYF.